The 19 T cell receptor beta chains listed next were all sequenced from one sample in a study of blood T cell repertoires in COVID-19. Sequencing was performed with immunoSEQ multiplex PCR; in TCRdb, only in-frame clones are kept and a portion is missing. This table has about half a million clones, 88% appearing once. The sequencing input was PBMCs or T cells enriched from blood (not recorded which). Receptors originate from a woman aged 55-70 years who had recovered from COVID-19.

The V and J genes are TRBV7-9 and TRBJ1-6; 8 positions agree with TRBD1. With 5 bases clipped from V and 3 bases from J, the junction kept 3 bases outside the gene matches. The CDR3 totals 15 residues. Germline V lookup: CDR1 SEHNR, CDR2 FQNEAQ (reference sequence). The CDR3 DNA reads TGTGCCAGCAGCACAGGACAGGGCTATAATTCACCCCTCCACTTT. Protein product: CASSTGQGYNSPLHF.

The chain is built from TRBV18 and TRBJ2-7, with D uncertain. Trimming removed 2 bases from V and 3 bases from J, with 8 bases in between. Germline CDR1 KGHSH, CDR2 LQKENI. The CDR3 loop spans 13 amino acids. As DNA, the CDR3 is TGTGCCAGCTCACCATTTGGAGACTACGAGCAGTACTTC. Translating it yields CASSPFGDYEQYF.

This clone was counted a single time. The chain joins TRBV5-1 to TRBJ1-3, with D unclear. Deletions cut 1 base from V and 1 base from J, with 3 bases between. CDR1 is SGHRS and CDR2 is YFSETQ in the germline V gene. The CDR3 spans 13 residues. The CDR3 reads CASSLLSGNTIYF. CDR3 sequence (DNA): TGCGCCAGCAGCTTGCTATCTGGAAACACCATATATTTT.

The sample holds one count of this clone. This chain connects TRBV4-1 to TRBJ2-3, with 8 positions matching TRBD1. Per the germline V gene, CDR1 is MGHRA and CDR2 is YSYEKL. V was clipped by 3 bases and J by 0 bases; unmatched bases: 2. The CDR3 sequence is 15 residues long. The CDR3 bases are TGCGCCAGCAGCCACGGGACAGGTAGCACAGATACGCAGTATTTT. As protein: CASSHGTGSTDTQYF.

The chain uses TRBV2 and TRBJ2-5; D might be TRBD1 (6 bases). V lost 3 bases to trimming and J lost 2 bases, with 7 bases between them. CDR3 length: 13 residues. Looked up from germline, CDR1 is SNHLY and CDR2 is FYNNEI. CDR3 sequence reads: CASSDRGQETQYF. DNA for the CDR3: TGTGCCAGCAGTGACAGGGGTCAAGAGACCCAGTACTTC.

Only one count was recorded for this clone. V usage is TRBV4-1 and J usage is TRBJ1-5, with D perhaps TRBD1 (6 bases). Germline assignment: CDR1 MGHRA and CDR2 YSYEKL. V was pared by 4 bases and J by 7 bases, with 20 bases between. The CDR3 has 16 amino acids. CDR3 DNA sequence: TGCGCCAGCAGCCCCAAAAGGCGGGGGGCAGGGCAGCCCCAGCATTTT. The encoded protein is CASSPKRRGAGQPQHF.

The rearrangement joins TRBV9 to TRBJ2-3; D uncertain. Germline CDR1 reads SGDLS; CDR2 reads YYNGEE. This CDR3 contains 12 residues. The ends were cut back, 4 bases at V and 6 bases at J, with 9 bases in the middle. CDR3 in DNA: TGTGCCAGCAGCCCCCTCGCGGATACGCAGTATTTT. It specifies CASSPLADTQYF. Full variable domain (remainder filled in from reference TRBV9 and TRBJ2-3): DSGVTQTPKHLITATGQRVTLRCSPRSGDLSVYWYQQSLDQGLQFLIQYYNGEERAKGNILERFSAQQFPDLHSELNLSSLELGDSALYFCASSPLADTQYFGPGTRLTVL.

The chain recombines TRBV24-1 with TRBJ2-7; 12 bases fit TRBD1. This CDR3 has 15 amino acids. J was trimmed by 5 bases and V by 2 bases; bases with no gene match: 3. From germline, CDR1 is KGHDR and CDR2 SFDVKD. The CDR3 spells CATSDSGTGGNEQYF. In DNA form, the CDR3 reads TGTGCCACCAGTGATTCCGGGACAGGGGGCAACGAGCAGTACTTC.

The V and J genes are TRBV9 and TRBJ2-2, with a tentative D call TRBD1 (6 bases). This CDR3 contains 15 residues. Germline lookup yields CDR1 SGDLS and CDR2 YYNGEE. V gave up 5 bases and J gave up 1 base, with 12 bases separating them. CDR3 in amino acids: CASSRSGQNTGELFF. CDR3 nucleotides: TGTGCCAGCAGTCGATCGGGACAGAACACCGGGGAGCTGTTTTTT.

The chain recombines TRBV24-1 with TRBJ2-1; D gene uncertain. This CDR3 comprises 11 residues. Trimming took off 3 bases at V and 15 bases at J, with 11 bases between the two ends. From germline, CDR1 is KGHDR and CDR2 SFDVKD. The CDR3 sequence is CATSDVSGRFF. DNA for the CDR3: TGTGCCACCAGTGATGTGTCAGGCCGGTTCTTC.

J is TRBJ2-2 and V is TRBV5-1; 8 bases line up with TRBD2. This CDR3 spans 15 amino acids. Germline assignment: CDR1 SGHRS and CDR2 YFSETQ. The V gene end was trimmed by 0 bases and the J gene end by 7 bases; junction bases not matched to a gene: 5. CDR3 in amino acids: CASSLEVAGIGELFF. CDR3 DNA: TGCGCCAGCAGCTTGGAGGTAGCGGGGATCGGGGAGCTGTTTTTT.

The genes are TRBV7-8 and TRBJ1-3; D is ambiguous. Trimming took 3 bases from V and 0 from J, leaving 9 bases between them. This CDR3 contains 15 residues. Germline CDR1 and CDR2: SGHVS and FQNEAQ. The chain's CDR3 is CASSLGSSSGNTIYF. CDR3 nucleotide sequence: TGTGCCAGCAGCTTGGGCAGCAGCTCTGGAAACACCATATATTTT.

This chain uses TRBV20-1 with TRBJ1-6; the D gene is possibly TRBD1 (6 bases). The CDR3 length is 16 residues. Trimming took 3 bases from V and 8 from J, leaving 20 bases between them. Germline values: CDR1 DFQATT, CDR2 SNEGSKA (reference sequence). This CDR3 reads CSASALNGGGDSPLHF. CDR3 nucleotide sequence: TGCAGTGCTAGTGCCCTCAATGGGGGGGGCGATTCACCCCTCCACTTT.

The rearrangement links TRBV15 to TRBJ2-1; D perhaps matches TRBD2 (6 bases). The CDR3 runs to 16 residues. V lost 5 bases to trimming and J lost 2 bases, with 16 bases between them. The germline V gene encodes CDR1 LNHNV and CDR2 YYDKDF (reference sequence). Here the CDR3 reads CATSPEKVAAYNEQFF. CDR3 sequence (DNA): TGTGCCACCAGCCCAGAGAAGGTAGCGGCCTACAATGAGCAGTTCTTC.

This chain uses TRBV30 with TRBJ2-4; 7 nucleotides align to TRBD1. In germline, CDR1 is GTSNPN, CDR2 SVGIG (reference sequence). This CDR3 is 14 amino acids long. The DNA for the CDR3 is TGTTCTGGGACAGAACCTTTAGCCAAAAACATTCAGTACTTC. Encoded protein: CSGTEPLAKNIQYF.

The rearrangement joins TRBV2 to TRBJ1-4, with D hard to call. CDR3 length: 10 amino acids. Germline lookup yields CDR1 SNHLY and CDR2 FYNNEI. Between the trimmed V and J ends, which lost 4 bases and 10 bases, there was a span of 4 bases. The CDR3 region has the DNA TGTGCCAGCAGTGGGGCAAAACTGTTTTTT. It translates to CASSGAKLFF.

The chain uses TRBV24-1 and TRBJ2-2; 7 nucleotides line up with TRBD1. This CDR3 spans 15 amino acids. CDR1 and CDR2 (germline): KGHDR, SFDVKD. V gave up 4 bases and J gave up 4 bases; unmatched junction bases: 5. The CDR3 spells CATSESDRPTGELFF. The DNA for the CDR3 is TGTGCCACCAGTGAATCGGACAGGCCCACCGGGGAGCTGTTTTTT.

The chain uses TRBV10-3 and TRBJ2-2; no definite D call. Germline loops: CDR1 ENHRY, CDR2 SYGVKD. The CDR3 loop spans 13 amino acids. V was pared by 11 bases and J by 1 base, with 11 bases between. CDR3 DNA: TGTGCCTTCGGCCAGGTGAACACCGGGGAGCTGTTTTTT. Translation gives CAFGQVNTGELFF.

Turning to this clone: Within the sample, other DNA sequences also encode this same CDR3. This sequence joins TRBV6-5 and TRBJ1-3, with 8 bases identical to TRBD1. This CDR3 is built from 15 residues. CDR1 and CDR2 from the germline V gene are MNHEY and SVGAGI. V lost 0 bases and J lost 4; bases outside the gene matches: 2. This CDR3 reads CASSYSGTGGNTIYF. CDR3 sequence (DNA): TGTGCCAGCAGTTACTCCGGGACAGGCGGAAACACCATATATTTT.